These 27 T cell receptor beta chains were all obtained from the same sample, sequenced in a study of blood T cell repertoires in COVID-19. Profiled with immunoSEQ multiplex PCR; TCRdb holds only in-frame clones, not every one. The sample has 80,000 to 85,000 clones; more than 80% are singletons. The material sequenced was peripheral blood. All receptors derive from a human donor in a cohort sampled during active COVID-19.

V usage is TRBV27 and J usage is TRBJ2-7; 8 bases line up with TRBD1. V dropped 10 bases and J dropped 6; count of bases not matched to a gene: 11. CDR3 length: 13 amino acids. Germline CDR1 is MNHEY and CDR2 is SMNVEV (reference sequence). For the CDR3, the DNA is TGTGCCACCCTGGGGCAGGGGGCAGGCGAGCAGTACTTC. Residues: CATLGQGAGEQYF.

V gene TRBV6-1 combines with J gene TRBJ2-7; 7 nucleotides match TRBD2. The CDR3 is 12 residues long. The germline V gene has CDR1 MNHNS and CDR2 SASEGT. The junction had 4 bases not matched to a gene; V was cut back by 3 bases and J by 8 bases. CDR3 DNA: TGTGCCAGCAGTGACCTAGCGGCTAAGCAGTACTTC. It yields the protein CASSDLAAKQYF.

The CDR3 spells CASSMGQTYGYTF. The CDR3 coding sequence is TGTGCCAGCAGTATGGGACAGACCTATGGCTACACCTTC. The chain carries TRBV12-3 or TRBV12-4 and TRBJ1-2, with 7 nucleotides matching TRBD1. The length of the CDR3 is 13 residues. The V gene end was trimmed by 5 bases and the J gene end by 4 bases; junction bases not matched to a gene: 4.

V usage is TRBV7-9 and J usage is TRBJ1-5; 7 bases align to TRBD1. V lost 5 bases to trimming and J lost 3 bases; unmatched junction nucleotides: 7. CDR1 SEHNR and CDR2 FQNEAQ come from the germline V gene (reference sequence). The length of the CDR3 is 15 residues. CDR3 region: CASSPGQRVNQPQHF. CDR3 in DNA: TGTGCCAGCAGCCCGGGACAGAGAGTCAATCAGCCCCAGCATTTT.

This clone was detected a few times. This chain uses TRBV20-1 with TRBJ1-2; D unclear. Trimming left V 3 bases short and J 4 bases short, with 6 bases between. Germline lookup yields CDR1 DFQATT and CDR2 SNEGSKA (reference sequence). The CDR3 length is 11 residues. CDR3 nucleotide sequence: TGCAGTGCTAGTGGAGGCTATGGCTACACCTTC. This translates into CSASGGYGYTF.

The CDR3 loop reads CASSSGTGLAWSIQYF. Written as DNA, the CDR3 is TGTGCCAGCAGTTCCGGCACGGGACTAGCGTGGAGCATTCAGTACTTC. J is TRBJ2-4 and V is TRBV6-2 or TRBV6-3; 10 bases agree with TRBD2. Unmatched junction bases numbered 12, after V lost 4 bases and J lost 9 bases. CDR3 size: 16 residues. Germline V gene data show CDR1 as MNHEY and CDR2 as SVGEGT.

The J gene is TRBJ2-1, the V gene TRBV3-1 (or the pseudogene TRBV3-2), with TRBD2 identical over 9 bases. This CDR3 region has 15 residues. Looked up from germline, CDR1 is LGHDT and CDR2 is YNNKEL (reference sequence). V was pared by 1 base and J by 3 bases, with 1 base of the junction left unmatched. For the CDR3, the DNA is TGTGCCAGCAGCCAAGGGCGGGGGGGCTACAATGAGCAGTTCTTC. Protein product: CASSQGRGGYNEQFF.

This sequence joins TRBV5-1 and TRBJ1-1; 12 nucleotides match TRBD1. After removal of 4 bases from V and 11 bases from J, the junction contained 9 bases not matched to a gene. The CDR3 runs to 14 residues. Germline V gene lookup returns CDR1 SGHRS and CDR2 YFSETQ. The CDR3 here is CASSTRDRGREAFF. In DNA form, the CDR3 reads TGCGCCAGCAGCACCCGGGACAGGGGGCGAGAGGCTTTCTTT.

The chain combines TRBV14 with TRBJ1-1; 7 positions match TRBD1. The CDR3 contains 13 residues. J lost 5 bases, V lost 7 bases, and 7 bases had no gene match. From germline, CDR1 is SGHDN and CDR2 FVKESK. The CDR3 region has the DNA TGTGCCAGCACCAAGACAGGGCGAACTGAAGCTTTCTTT. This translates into CASTKTGRTEAFF.

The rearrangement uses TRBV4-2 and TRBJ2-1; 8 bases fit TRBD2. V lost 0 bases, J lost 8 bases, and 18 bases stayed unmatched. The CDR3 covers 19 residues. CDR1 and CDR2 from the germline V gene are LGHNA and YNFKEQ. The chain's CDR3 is CASSQDYSGGAVTNDEQFF. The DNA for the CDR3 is TGTGCCAGCAGCCAAGACTACTCCGGGGGGGCCGTTACAAACGATGAGCAGTTCTTC.

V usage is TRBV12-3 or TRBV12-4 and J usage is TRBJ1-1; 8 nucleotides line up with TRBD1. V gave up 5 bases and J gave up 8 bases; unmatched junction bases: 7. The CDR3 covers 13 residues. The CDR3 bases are TGTGCCAGCAGTCCCGACAGGGGCCCCGAAGCTTTCTTT. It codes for CASSPDRGPEAFF.

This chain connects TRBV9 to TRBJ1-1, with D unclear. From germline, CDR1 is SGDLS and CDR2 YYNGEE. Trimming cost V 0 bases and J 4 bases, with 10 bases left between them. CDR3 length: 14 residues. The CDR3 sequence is CASSVGGWGTEAFF. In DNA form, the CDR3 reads TGTGCCAGCAGCGTAGGAGGGTGGGGCACTGAAGCTTTCTTT.

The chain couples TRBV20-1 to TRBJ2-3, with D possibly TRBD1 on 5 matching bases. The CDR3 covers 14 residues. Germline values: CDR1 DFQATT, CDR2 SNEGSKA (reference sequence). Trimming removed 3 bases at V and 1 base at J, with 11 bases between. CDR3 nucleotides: TGCAGTGCTAGTCCCACAGGAGGCACAGATACGCAGTATTTT. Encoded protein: CSASPTGGTDTQYF.

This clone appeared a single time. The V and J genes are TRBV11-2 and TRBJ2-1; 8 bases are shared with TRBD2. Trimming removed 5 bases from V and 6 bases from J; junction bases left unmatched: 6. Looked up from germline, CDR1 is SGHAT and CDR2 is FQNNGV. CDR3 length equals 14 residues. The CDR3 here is CASSRRGALNEQFF. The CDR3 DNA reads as TGTGCCAGCAGCCGGCGGGGGGCCCTCAATGAGCAGTTCTTC.

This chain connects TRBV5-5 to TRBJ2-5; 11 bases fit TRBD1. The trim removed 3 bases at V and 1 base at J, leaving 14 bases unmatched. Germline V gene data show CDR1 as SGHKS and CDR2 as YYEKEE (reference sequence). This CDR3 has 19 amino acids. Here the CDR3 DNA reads TGTGCCAGCAGCTCCCTCGGACAGGGGGCGTCGGGATTCCAAGAGACCCAGTACTTC. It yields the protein CASSSLGQGASGFQETQYF.

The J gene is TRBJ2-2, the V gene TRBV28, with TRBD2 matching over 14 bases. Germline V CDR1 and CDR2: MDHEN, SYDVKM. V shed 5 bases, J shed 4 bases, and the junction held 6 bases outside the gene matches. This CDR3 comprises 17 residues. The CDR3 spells CASSRLAGGTRTGELFF. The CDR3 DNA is TGTGCCAGCAGTCGACTAGCGGGGGGGACCCGCACCGGGGAGCTGTTTTTT.

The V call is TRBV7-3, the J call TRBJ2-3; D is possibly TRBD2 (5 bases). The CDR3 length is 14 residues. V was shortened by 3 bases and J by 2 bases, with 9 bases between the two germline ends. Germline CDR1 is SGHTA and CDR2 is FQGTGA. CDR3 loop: CASSFGGSTDTQYF. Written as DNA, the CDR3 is TGTGCCAGCAGCTTTGGCGGGTCCACAGATACGCAGTATTTT.

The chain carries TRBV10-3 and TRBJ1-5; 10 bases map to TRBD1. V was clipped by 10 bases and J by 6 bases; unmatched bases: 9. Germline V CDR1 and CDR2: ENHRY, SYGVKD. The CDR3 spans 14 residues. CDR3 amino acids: CATMDRGSSQPQHF. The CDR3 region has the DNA TGTGCCACGATGGACAGGGGGAGCTCTCAGCCCCAGCATTTT.

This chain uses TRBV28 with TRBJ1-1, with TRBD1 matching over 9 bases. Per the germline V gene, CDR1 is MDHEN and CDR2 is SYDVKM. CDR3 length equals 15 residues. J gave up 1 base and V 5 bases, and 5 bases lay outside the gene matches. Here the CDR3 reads CASSPGQGSNTEAFF. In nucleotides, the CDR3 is TGTGCCAGCAGTCCGGGACAGGGCTCGAACACTGAAGCTTTCTTT.

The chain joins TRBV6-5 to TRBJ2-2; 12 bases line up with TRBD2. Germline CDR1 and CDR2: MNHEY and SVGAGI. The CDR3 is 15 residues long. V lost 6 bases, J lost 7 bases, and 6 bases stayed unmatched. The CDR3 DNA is TGTGCCAGCAGCCTGACTAGCGGGGGAGGCGGGGAGCTGTTTTTT. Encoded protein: CASSLTSGGGGELFF.

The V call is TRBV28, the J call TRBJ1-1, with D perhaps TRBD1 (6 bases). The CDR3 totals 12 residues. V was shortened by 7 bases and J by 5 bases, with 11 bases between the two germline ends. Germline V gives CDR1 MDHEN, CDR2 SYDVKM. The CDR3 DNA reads TGTGCCAGCATACAGGGCATGACTGAAGCTTTCTTT. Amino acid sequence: CASIQGMTEAFF. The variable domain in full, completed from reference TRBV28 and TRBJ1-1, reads DVKVTQSSRYLVKRTGEKVFLECVQDMDHENMFWYRQDPGLGLRLIYFSYDVKMKEKGDIPEGYSVSREKKERFSLILESASTNQTSMYLCASIQGMTEAFFGQGTRLTVV.

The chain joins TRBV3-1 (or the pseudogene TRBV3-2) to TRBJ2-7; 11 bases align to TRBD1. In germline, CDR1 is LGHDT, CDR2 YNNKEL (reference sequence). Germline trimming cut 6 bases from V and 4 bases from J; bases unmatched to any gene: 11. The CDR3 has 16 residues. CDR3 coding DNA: TGTGCCAGCAGTCCAACACCGGGACAGGGGGGTTACGAGCAGTACTTC. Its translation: CASSPTPGQGGYEQYF.

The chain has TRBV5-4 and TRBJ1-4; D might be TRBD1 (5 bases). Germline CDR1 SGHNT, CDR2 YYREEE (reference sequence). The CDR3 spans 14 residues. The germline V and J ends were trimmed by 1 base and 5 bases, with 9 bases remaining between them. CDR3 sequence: CASSLKAGNEKLFF. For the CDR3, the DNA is TGTGCCAGCAGCTTGAAGGCAGGGAATGAAAAACTGTTTTTT.

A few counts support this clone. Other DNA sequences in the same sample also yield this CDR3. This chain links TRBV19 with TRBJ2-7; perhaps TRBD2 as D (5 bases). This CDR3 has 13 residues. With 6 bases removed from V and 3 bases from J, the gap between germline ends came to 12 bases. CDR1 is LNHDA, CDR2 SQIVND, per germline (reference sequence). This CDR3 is CASSTEGNYEQYF. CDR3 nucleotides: TGTGCCAGTAGCACAGAGGGAAACTACGAGCAGTACTTC.

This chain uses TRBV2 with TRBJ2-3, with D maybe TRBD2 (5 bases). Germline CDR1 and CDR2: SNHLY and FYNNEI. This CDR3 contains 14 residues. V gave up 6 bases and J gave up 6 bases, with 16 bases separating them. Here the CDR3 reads CASSGIRDSDTQYF. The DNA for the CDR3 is TGTGCCAGCAGCGGTATCCGGGATTCGGATACGCAGTATTTT.

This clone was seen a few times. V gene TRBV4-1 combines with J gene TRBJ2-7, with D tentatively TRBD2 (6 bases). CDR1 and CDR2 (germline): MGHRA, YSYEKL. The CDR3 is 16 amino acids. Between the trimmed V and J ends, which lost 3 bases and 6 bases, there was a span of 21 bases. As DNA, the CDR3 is TGCGCCAGCAGCCACCACTGGGCGCGGGGACCCAGCGAGCAGTACTTC. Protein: CASSHHWARGPSEQYF.

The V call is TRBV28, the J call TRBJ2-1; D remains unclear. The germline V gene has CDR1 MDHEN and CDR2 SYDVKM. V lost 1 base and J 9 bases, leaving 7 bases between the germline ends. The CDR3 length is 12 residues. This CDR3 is CASSLSTGEQFF. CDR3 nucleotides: TGTGCCAGCAGTTTATCGACGGGTGAGCAGTTCTTC.